The text below deals with one TCR beta chain. In this sample, this clone turned up once. Its antigen is currently not known. Nothing much larger sits one base from this clone, and base qualities are not available. Genomic DNA was extracted from sorted cells for sequencing of the TCRbeta CDR3 region. TCRbeta CDR3 regions were sequenced using the immunoSEQ Assay. This immuneACCESS table, as held by TCRdb, lists in-frame sequences with V and J called but not all clones. Of the missing ones, under half trace to an unresolved V gene in checked studies; the others have no known cause. The table for this sample lists over 65,000 clones; 92% of them were counted only once. Approximately 0.48% of the sample belongs to the ten largest clones. The trial excluded patients who had a history of autoimmune disease or who were on systemic immunosuppression. Peripheral blood for TCR sequencing was collected from all dose cohorts at baseline, on cycle 4 day 1, and on cycle 7 day 1. The samples were taken from a phase I, first-in-human, multicenter, open-label dose-escalation trial of ivuxolimab. Adults with locally advanced or metastatic melanoma, renal cell, hepatocellular, or head and neck squamous cell carcinoma were enrolled in the trial. Before TCR sequencing, CD4+ T cells and CD8+ T cells were sorted from peripheral blood as separate populations.

The data derive from a study of OX40 agonist ivuxolimab in advanced cancers. Looking at the study overall: Ivuxolimab, which targeted the costimulatory receptor OX40 (CD134), was an agonistic, fully human IgG2 monoclonal antibody. Patients were allowed to have had prior anti-PD-1, anti-PD-L1 or anti-CTLA-4 therapy, and 40% of the dose-escalation patients had been treated with checkpoint inhibitors. Peripheral TCRbeta sequencing was intended to test whether TCR sequence diversity was altered and clonal T-cell expansion was caused by ivuxolimab. Of the approximately 50 dose-escalation patients, hepatocellular carcinoma was present in around 20, melanoma in about 15, renal cell carcinoma in 9 and head and neck cancer in 9. Partial responses were achieved by three dose-escalation patients, of whom one had hepatocellular carcinoma and two had cutaneous melanoma. The dose-escalation cohort was about 83% male with a mean age of approximately 60 years, ranging from about 20 to 80. Intravenous ivuxolimab was administered to patients every 2 weeks at six dose levels: 0.01, 0.1, 0.3, 1.5, 3 and 10 mg/kg. The paper reports the monotherapy dose-escalation portion (N of about 47 patients) of the phase I ivuxolimab trial. On the study overall, not on this receptor specifically: In partial responders in the 0.1-3.0 mg/kg groups, normalized peripheral clonal expansion was found to be among the lowest, especially among CD8+ T cells. At doses of 0.1 to 3.0 mg/kg, clonal expansion of both CD4+ and CD8+ T cells in blood was seen between baseline and week 6. Low levels of normalized T-cell clonal expansion were also shown by some nonresponding patients. After ivuxolimab, CD8+ T cells had more expanded clones than CD4+ T cells on average. The antigen specificity of the peripheral T cells that underwent clonal expansion was not determined.

The CDR3 sequence holds 16 residues, the cysteine and phenylalanine included. Left in the record is the CDR3 DNA by itself, 48 bases read in frame from the first base. Looking up the germline V gene (reference sequence) yields CDR1 SEHNR and CDR2 FQNEAQ. The germline V end is reduced by 5 bases and the J end by 1 base; junction bases left unmatched: 11. This chain joins TRBV7-9 to TRBJ2-7, with TRBD2 identical over 7 junction bases. Source: CD4+ or CD8+ T cells sorted from blood, taken in a trial of the OX40 agonist ivuxolimab. The sequence was obtained from an adult with an advanced solid tumor such as melanoma, head and neck, liver or kidney cancer. The CDR3 amino acid sequence is: CASSPFGGRWSYEQYF. The DNA sequence is as follows: TGTGCCAGCAGCCCTTTCGGCGGGAGATGGTCCTACGAGCAGTACTTC. Joined to the reference TRBV7-9 and TRBJ2-7 proteins, this CDR3 gives the full variable domain: DTGVSQNPRHKITKRGQNVTFRCDPISEHNRLYWYRQTLGQGPEFLTYFQNEAQLEKSRLLSDRFSAERPKGSFSTLEIQRTEQGDSAMYLCASSPFGGRWSYEQYFGPGTRLTVT.